Below are 10 T cell receptor beta chains sequenced from a single sample in a study of blood T cell repertoires in COVID-19. Only in-frame clones appear in the TCRdb table, and some are missing; sequencing was by immunoSEQ multiplex PCR. The sample lists 200,000 to 250,000 clones, around 89% occurring once. The sample consisted of peripheral blood. The receptors stem from a young man with COVID-19, enrolled during active disease.

The rearrangement uses TRBV19 and TRBJ1-6, with TRBD1 identical over 7 bases. The trim removed 8 bases at V and 6 bases at J, leaving 7 bases unmatched. Germline V gene sequence: CDR1 LNHDA, CDR2 SQIVND (reference sequence). CDR3 length equals 14 residues. This CDR3 is CASPPGTVNSPLHF. CDR3 DNA: TGTGCCAGTCCTCCCGGGACAGTTAATTCACCCCTCCACTTT.

J is TRBJ1-5 and V is TRBV19; D perhaps matches TRBD1 (6 bases). Germline CDR1 LNHDA, CDR2 SQIVND (reference sequence). The CDR3 runs to 16 residues. Trimming took off 8 bases at V and 2 bases at J, with 19 bases between the two ends. CDR3 protein: CASEGRGKGGNQPQHF. CDR3 nucleotide sequence: TGTGCCAGTGAGGGGCGGGGGAAGGGGGGCAATCAGCCCCAGCATTTT.

The chain employs TRBV27 and TRBJ1-5; D is uncertain. V lost 6 bases and J lost 6, with 18 bases in between. The CDR3 has 15 amino acids. CDR1 is MNHEY and CDR2 is SMNVEV in the germline V gene (reference sequence). DNA for the CDR3: TGTGCCAGCAGCCGCGGGGTTGGGAGGTCTCAGCCCCAGCATTTT. It is translated as CASSRGVGRSQPQHF.

This chain joins TRBV5-5 and TRBJ1-1; 8 bases agree with TRBD1. The CDR3 sequence is 16 residues long. J gave up 0 bases and V 4 bases, and 8 bases lay outside the gene matches. CDR1 is SGHKS and CDR2 is YYEKEE in the germline V gene (reference sequence). CDR3 region: CASSLDRGRVNTEAFF. CDR3 sequence (DNA): TGTGCCAGCAGCCTCGACAGGGGAAGGGTGAACACTGAAGCTTTCTTT.

V usage is TRBV4-1 and J usage is TRBJ2-1, with D possibly matching TRBD2 (7 bases). With 4 bases removed from V and 9 bases from J, the gap between germline ends came to 10 bases. CDR3 length equals 12 residues. Germline lookup yields CDR1 MGHRA and CDR2 YSYEKL. The CDR3 sequence: CASSRGGGEQFF. Here the CDR3 DNA reads TGCGCCAGCAGCCGCGGGGGCGGTGAGCAGTTCTTC.

This clone has just a few counts. This sequence joins TRBV4-1 and TRBJ2-5, with 7 bases that match TRBD1. Trimming cost V 2 bases and J 2 bases; bases outside gene matches: 5. The CDR3 runs 15 residues. The germline V gene encodes CDR1 MGHRA and CDR2 YSYEKL. CDR3 DNA: TGCGCCAGCAGCCAAAACAGGGGACCACAAGAGACCCAGTACTTC. This translates into CASSQNRGPQETQYF.

V and J are TRBV7-9 and TRBJ1-5; 7 nucleotides agree with TRBD1. Germline V gene lookup returns CDR1 SEHNR and CDR2 FQNEAQ (reference sequence). J lost 5 bases, V lost 1 base, and 5 bases had no gene match. The CDR3 has 15 residues. This chain's CDR3 is CASSLGDRRDQPQHF. CDR3 sequence (DNA): TGTGCCAGCAGCTTAGGGGACAGACGTGATCAGCCCCAGCATTTT.

This chain uses TRBV19 with TRBJ2-2; D not resolved. From germline, CDR1 is LNHDA and CDR2 SQIVND (reference sequence). The CDR3 is made up of 17 amino acids. With 7 bases removed from V and 0 bases from J, the gap between germline ends came to 18 bases. The CDR3 reads CASKDLLIFPNTGELFF. For the CDR3, the DNA is TGTGCCAGTAAAGACTTACTTATCTTCCCGAACACCGGGGAGCTGTTTTTT.

V is TRBV30 and J is TRBJ1-2; no clear D gene. Trimming took off 0 bases at V and 4 bases at J, with 3 bases between the two ends. Germline CDR1 is GTSNPN and CDR2 is SVGIG (reference sequence). The CDR3 extends over 11 amino acids. The CDR3 region has the DNA TGTGCCTGGAGTGTGAGCTATGGCTACACCTTC. This translates into CAWSVSYGYTF.

Here the CDR3 reads CASSGWLDSQGAEAFF. The CDR3 DNA reads TGTGCCAGCAGTGGATGGCTGGACAGCCAAGGCGCTGAAGCTTTCTTT. This chain uses TRBV25-1 with TRBJ1-1, with TRBD1 as a possible D gene (6 bases). With 4 bases removed from V and 6 bases from J, the gap between germline ends came to 21 bases. Germline CDR1 MGHDK, CDR2 SYGVNS. The CDR3 extends over 16 amino acids.